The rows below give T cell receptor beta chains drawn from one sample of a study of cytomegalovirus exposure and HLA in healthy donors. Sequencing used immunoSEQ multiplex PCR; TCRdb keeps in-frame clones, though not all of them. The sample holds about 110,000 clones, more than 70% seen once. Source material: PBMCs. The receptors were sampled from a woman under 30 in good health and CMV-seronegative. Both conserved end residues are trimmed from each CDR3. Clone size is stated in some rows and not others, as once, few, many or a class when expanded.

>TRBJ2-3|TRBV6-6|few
ASYEYTDTQY
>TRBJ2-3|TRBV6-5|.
ASSHGREATDTQY
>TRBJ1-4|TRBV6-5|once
ASGGVGATNEKLF
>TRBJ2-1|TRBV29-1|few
SVDRGRAYNEQF
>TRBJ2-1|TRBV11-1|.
ASSEIILNLAGVDEQF
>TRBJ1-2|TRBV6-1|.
ASSEALEGMGYGYT
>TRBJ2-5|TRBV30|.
AWSVGLLAGDVETQY
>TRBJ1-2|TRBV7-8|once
ASSLQGGHNYGYT
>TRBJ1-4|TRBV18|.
ASSPLGTEPPTNEKLF
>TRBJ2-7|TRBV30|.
AWKGISYEQY
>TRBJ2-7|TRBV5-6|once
ASSLGRSYEQY
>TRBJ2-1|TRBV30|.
AFYPSGAYNEQF
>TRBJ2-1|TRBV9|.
ASSRRVSSSYNEQF
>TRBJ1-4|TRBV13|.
ASSLNSLGGKVEKLF
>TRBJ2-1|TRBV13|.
ASSAQVSPYNEQF
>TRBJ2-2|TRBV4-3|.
ASSQDRGNTGELF
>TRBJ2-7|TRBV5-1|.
ASSRGSSYEQY
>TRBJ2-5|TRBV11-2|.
ASSLEAGGETQY
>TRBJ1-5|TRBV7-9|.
ASSDTGTNQPQH
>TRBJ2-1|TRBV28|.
ASSFLSWDSNNEQF
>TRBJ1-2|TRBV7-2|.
ASSLGQGRNYGYT
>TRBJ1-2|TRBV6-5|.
ASRLNTGNYGYT
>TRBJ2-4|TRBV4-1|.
ASSPRGRDLRPVSKNIQY
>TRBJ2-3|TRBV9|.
ASSVGQTSTDTQY
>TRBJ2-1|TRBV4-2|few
ASSLGLASDNEQF
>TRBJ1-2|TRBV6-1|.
ASIGGSYGYT
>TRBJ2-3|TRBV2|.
ASSAWAIDTQY
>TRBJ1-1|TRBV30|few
AWSPGTGIDTEAF
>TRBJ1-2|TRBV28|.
ASREGGGKGYT
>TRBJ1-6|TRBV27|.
ASSIRDRGPKSNSPLH
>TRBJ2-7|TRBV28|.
ASSLTGREQY
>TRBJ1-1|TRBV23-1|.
ASSQPSGEPDTEAF
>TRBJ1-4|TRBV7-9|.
ASSFLKAGSEKLF
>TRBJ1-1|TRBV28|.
ASSPGEDRENTEAF
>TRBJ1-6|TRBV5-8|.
ASSLAGRGRDSPLH
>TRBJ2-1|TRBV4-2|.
ASSRGGQPYNEQF
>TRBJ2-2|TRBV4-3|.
ASSLLGPNTGELF
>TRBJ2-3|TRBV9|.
ASSVYQSTDTQY
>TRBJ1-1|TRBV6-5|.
ASTKKARGYTEAF
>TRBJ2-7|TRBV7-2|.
ASSQDQVREQY
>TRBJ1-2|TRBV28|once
ASRTGGLLYGYT
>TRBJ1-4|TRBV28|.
ASSLRGTNEKLF
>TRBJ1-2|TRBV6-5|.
ASSQQGLREGYT
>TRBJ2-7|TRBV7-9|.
ASSLITGKLGEQY
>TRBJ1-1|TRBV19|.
ASNPWTGRGNTEAF
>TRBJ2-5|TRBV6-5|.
ASRKGLAKETQY
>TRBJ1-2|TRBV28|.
ASSGSNTRSYGYT
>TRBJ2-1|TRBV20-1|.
SARDQGEQF